The 6 T cell receptor beta chains in this list originate from one sample, sequenced in a study of T cell responses to AZD1222 COVID-19 vaccine. Clones were read by immunoSEQ multiplex PCR, and TCRdb kept only the in-frame ones, dropping some. This table holds 130,000 to 150,000 clones, roughly 90% found once. Sequenced here: peripheral blood, sampled on day 0 of AZD1222 vaccination. Receptors were obtained from an adult in good health.

This chain joins TRBV7-8 and TRBJ2-5; 9 nucleotides agree with TRBD1. Germline V gene sequence: CDR1 SGHVS, CDR2 FQNEAQ. V shed 6 bases and J 3 bases; nucleotides not matched to a gene: 5. The CDR3 loop spans 14 amino acids. CDR3 nucleotide sequence: TGTGCCAGCAGACCATGGACAGGGGAAGAGACCCAGTACTTC. It codes for CASRPWTGEETQYF.

This sequence joins TRBV19 and TRBJ2-3; no clear D. This CDR3 spans 14 amino acids. The V end was cut by 6 bases, the J end by 0 bases, with 10 bases between. Germline V gene sequence: CDR1 LNHDA, CDR2 SQIVND (reference sequence). The CDR3 sequence: CASSPLGSTDTQYF. The CDR3, as DNA: TGTGCCAGTAGCCCCTTAGGGAGCACAGATACGCAGTATTTT.

CDR3 DNA sequence: TGTGCCAGCAGCTTAGTAGGAGGGCCCAAAAACATTCAGTACTTC. Amino acids: CASSLVGGPKNIQYF. The gene calls are TRBV7-8 and TRBJ2-4; possibly TRBD2 for D (6 bases). This CDR3 contains 15 residues. CDR1 and CDR2 from the germline V gene are SGHVS and FQNEAQ. V dropped 1 base and J dropped 2 bases, with 9 bases sitting between them.

The V call is TRBV27, the J call TRBJ2-1; perhaps TRBD2 as D (6 bases). Germline loops: CDR1 MNHEY, CDR2 SMNVEV (reference sequence). This CDR3 comprises 13 residues. The V and J ends lost 6 bases and 5 bases respectively, with 11 bases between them. The CDR3 loop reads CASRRRENNEQFF. In DNA form, the CDR3 reads TGTGCCAGCAGGCGACGGGAGAACAATGAGCAGTTCTTC.

The chain joins TRBV25-1 to TRBJ1-6; TRBD1 might be the D (5 bases). The CDR3 totals 12 residues. CDR1 and CDR2 (germline): MGHDK, SYGVNS. V was pared by 7 bases and J by 8 bases, with 9 bases between. The CDR3 DNA reads as TGTGCCAGCACTCAGGGTGATTCACCCCTCCACTTT. This encodes CASTQGDSPLHF.

The chain carries TRBV28 and TRBJ2-5; D is perhaps TRBD2 (5 bases). CDR3 length equals 15 residues. V lost 5 bases, J lost 2 bases, and 15 bases lay in between. Germline V CDR1 and CDR2: MDHEN, SYDVKM. CDR3 nucleotides: TGTGCCAGCAGTGGGCGAGGGCGGGTACAAGAGACCCAGTACTTC. This gives the protein CASSGRGRVQETQYF.